A single sample is the source of the 3 T cell receptor beta chains below, sequenced in a study of blood T cell repertoires in COVID-19. The table came from immunoSEQ multiplex PCR; TCRdb's copy has only in-frame clones and leaves some out. The repertoire has a few hundred thousand clones, 70% to 90% of them found once; the top ten carry over 3.5%. The sample was peripheral blood. Receptors were obtained from a woman aged 40 to 50 with acute or convalescent COVID-19.

The chain couples TRBV15 to TRBJ1-1, with D possibly TRBD1 on 6 matching bases. The CDR3 is 17 amino acids. V was clipped by 0 bases and J by 1 base, with 15 bases between them. Germline values: CDR1 LNHNV, CDR2 YYDKDF (reference sequence). In nucleotides, the CDR3 is TGTGCCACCAGCAGAGAGACAGGCCTACGGGGGAACACTGAAGCTTTCTTT. Amino acid sequence: CATSRETGLRGNTEAFF.

The chain employs TRBV6-6 and TRBJ2-2; 7 bases agree with TRBD1. J gave up 2 bases and V 4 bases, and 4 bases lay outside the gene matches. Germline-derived CDR1 and CDR2 are MNHNY and SVGAGI (reference sequence). The CDR3 has 15 amino acids. Here the CDR3 reads CASSSRTGNTGELFF. CDR3 bases: TGTGCCAGCAGTTCCCGGACAGGCAACACCGGGGAGCTGTTTTTT.

This chain links TRBV6-5 with TRBJ1-1; TRBD1 might be the D (5 bases). V lost 6 bases and J 0 bases, leaving 14 bases between the germline ends. CDR3 length equals 15 residues. Germline CDR1 reads MNHEY; CDR2 reads SVGAGI. DNA of the CDR3: TGTGCCAGCAGGCACGAAGGGGTAATGAACACTGAAGCTTTCTTT. The encoded protein is CASRHEGVMNTEAFF.